The 4 T cell receptor beta chains listed next were all sequenced from one sample in a study of T cell repertoires in cytomegalovirus infection. TCRdb re-called the reads with MiXCR, one entry per CDR3 protein. In the table there are some 600,000 distinct CDR3 sequences, 24% of which are singletons. The sequenced material came from CD8+ T cells from PBMCs. The receptor source for this set is a human donor in good health (CMV status not recorded). Some clones in this sample may be carry-over from other donors' samples.

The gene calls are TRBV5-6 and TRBJ2-3, with TRBD2 matching over 7 bases. V lost 0 bases, J lost 2 bases, and 6 bases stayed unmatched. Per germline, CDR1 SGHDT and CDR2 YYEEEE. This CDR3 has 16 amino acids. The CDR3 DNA reads TGTGCCAGCAGCTTGGGGCGGACTAGATTCACAGATACGCAGTATTTT. Translating gives CASSLGRTRFTDTQYF. The full variable domain, completed using reference TRBV5-6 and TRBJ2-3, is DAGVTQSPTHLIKTRGQQVTLRCSPKSGHDTVSWYQQALGQGPQFIFQYYEEEERQRGNFPDRFSGHQFPNYSSELNVNALLLGDSALYLCASSLGRTRFTDTQYFGPGTRLTVL.

This clonotype was observed a few times. The chain couples TRBV3-1 to TRBJ1-1; no clear D gene. Germline assignment: CDR1 LGHDT and CDR2 YNNKEL (reference sequence). The CDR3 has 14 residues. Trimming shortened V by 3 bases and J by 10 bases, and 18 bases separated the two germline ends. CDR3 sequence: CASSQDPLSEGAFF. CDR3 nucleotides: TGTGCCAGCAGCCAGGACCCGTTATCAGAAGGAGCTTTCTTT.

This clonotype was picked up a small number of times. The chain links TRBV7-8 to TRBJ1-2; D not certain. Deletions cut 0 bases from V and 1 base from J, with 15 bases between. CDR1 and CDR2 from the germline V gene are SGHVS and FQNEAQ. The CDR3 has 17 amino acids. Here the CDR3 DNA reads TGTGCCAGCAGCTTAGCGGGGAGGCAGTACATTAACTATGGCTACACCTTC. As protein: CASSLAGRQYINYGYTF.

This clonotype was detected only a few times. The rearrangement joins TRBV6-1 to TRBJ2-7; D is perhaps TRBD1 or TRBD2 (5 bases each). This CDR3 is 15 amino acids long. Germline CDR1 reads MNHNS; CDR2 reads SASEGT. Trimming shortened V by 5 bases and J by 3 bases, and 17 bases separated the two germline ends. In DNA form, the CDR3 reads TGTGCCAGCAGTTATTACCGGGACGGCATCTACGAGCAGTACTTC. Translated: CASSYYRDGIYEQYF.